The entry below describes one T cell receptor (beta chain). V was trimmed by 3 bases and J by 4 bases, leaving 19 bases between them. This CDR3 has 16 amino acids. Germline CDR1 and CDR2: DFQATT and SNEGSKA (reference sequence). This record belongs to a study of identical twins. TCRdb independently ran MiXCR on the 5' RACE reads; one entry per CDR3 protein. The profile shows 470,000 or so distinct CDR3 sequences, roughly 24% of them singletons. The same data also went into a second study, on T cells expressing NK-cell markers.

The chain uses TRBV20-1 and TRBJ2-1; maybe TRBD1 (5 bases). The clonotype comes from a woman younger than 30 in good health. The specimen sequenced was CD4+ T cells sorted from blood. The CDR3 region is CSASRAGFRAYNEQFF. CDR3 DNA sequence: TGCAGTGCTAGTCGCGCAGGGTTCCGGGCTTACAATGAGCAGTTCTTC.